The rows below give T cell receptor beta chains drawn from one sample of a study of T cells in Graves' hyperthyroidism and ophthalmopathy. TCRdb re-called the multiplex PCR reads through MiXCR, storing one row per CDR3 protein. This sample has hundreds of thousands of distinct CDR3 sequences, with roughly 15% found just once. Sequencing input: blood. These receptors came from a woman aged 18-30 years with Graves' hyperthyroidism. Both conserved end residues are part of each CDR3. D genes are given only for firm matches. Clone size, where shown, is once, few, many, or a class for clones that have expanded.

d_call,v_call,j_call,clone_size,cdr3_nt,cdr3_aa
NA,TRBV19,TRBJ1-1,NA,TGTGCCAGTACCCCGGGACCCCAGGCCACTGAAGCTTTCTTT,CASTPGPQATEAFF
NA,TRBV20-1,TRBJ2-1,many,TGCAGTGCTAGAGATCCCGCCCTCCACGGCAATGAGCAGTTCTTC,CSARDPALHGNEQFF
TRBD1,TRBV9,TRBJ2-7,many,TGTGCCAGCAGCTTATCGGGACAGGGGCTCGACGAGCAGTACTTC,CASSLSGQGLDEQYF
NA,TRBV27,TRBJ2-1,many,TGTGCCATCCAGGGCTACAATGAGCAGTTCTTC,CAIQGYNEQFF
NA,TRBV2,TRBJ2-3,many,TGTGCCAGCAGTGGCGGGTCGCCCCACACAGATACGCAGTATTTT,CASSGGSPHTDTQYF
TRBD2,TRBV28,TRBJ2-1,few,TGTGCCAGCAGTCCGACTAGCGGGAGTAGTGAGCAGTTCTTC,CASSPTSGSSEQFF
NA,TRBV12-3/TRBV12-4,TRBJ2-4,many,TGTGCCAGCAGTTTAACTGCCCCCCTGGCCAAAAACATTCAGTACTTC,CASSLTAPLAKNIQYF
TRBD1,TRBV5-1,TRBJ2-7,NA,TGCGCCAGCAGCCTTGACAGGGGTCCCTCCTACGAGCAGTACTTC,CASSLDRGPSYEQYF
TRBD1,TRBV7-2,TRBJ1-4,once,TGTGCCAGCAGCTTTGGACAGGTTAATGAAAAACTGTTTTTT,CASSFGQVNEKLFF
NA,TRBV7-9,TRBJ1-1,many,TGTGCCACCCGCGGCCCCTGGAACACTGAAGCTTTCTTT,CATRGPWNTEAFF
TRBD2,TRBV27,TRBJ2-1,many,TGTGCCAGCAGCCTACTAGCGGGATACTACAATGAGCAGTTCTTC,CASSLLAGYYNEQFF
TRBD2,TRBV7-6,TRBJ2-2,few,TGTGCCAGCAGCTTAATTATGACTAGCGGCAACACCGGGGAGCTGTTTTTT,CASSLIMTSGNTGELFF
NA,TRBV7-9,TRBJ2-7,NA,TGTGCCAGCAGCTTCCTAGGAGGCTACGAGCAGTACTTC,CASSFLGGYEQYF
NA,TRBV6-1,TRBJ1-2,NA,TGTGCCAGCAGAACCCTAACAGGAGACTATGGCTACACCTTC,CASRTLTGDYGYTF
NA,TRBV2,TRBJ2-7,many,TGTGCCAGCAGTGAAGCTAGTCCAGGGGCCCCCCCCTCCTACGAGCAGTACTTC,CASSEASPGAPPSYEQYF
NA,TRBV3-1,TRBJ2-5,NA,TGTGCCAGCAGCCGTGGGTTCCGGCCGACATGGACCCAGCACTTC,CASSRGFRPTWTQHF
TRBD1,TRBV10-3,TRBJ2-5,many,TGTGCCATCAGTGTAGCCGTTGGACAGGGGTTTGGGCAAGAGACCCAGTACTTC,CAISVAVGQGFGQETQYF
NA,TRBV30,TRBJ2-2,NA,TGTGCCTGGAGTGTACGTGAGCGGGCGATCACCGGGGAGCTGTTTTTT,CAWSVRERAITGELFF
NA,TRBV4-1,TRBJ1-1,many,TGCGCCAGCAGCCAAGTGGTCGGGTACACTGAAGCTTTCTTT,CASSQVVGYTEAFF
NA,TRBV20-1,TRBJ2-5,many,TGCAGTGCCAGGGGTCCTGGGGAGACCCAGTACTTC,CSARGPGETQYF
NA,TRBV5-6,TRBJ2-1,many,TGTGCCAGCAGCTTGAAAAGTGCCTACAATGAGCAGTTCTTC,CASSLKSAYNEQFF
NA,TRBV7-4,TRBJ2-5,few,TGTGCCAGCAGCCCGGCTCAGGGGACCGGCTGGGAGACCCAGTACTTC,CASSPAQGTGWETQYF
NA,TRBV29-1,TRBJ2-2,many,TGCAGCGTTGATAGACAGAACACCGGGGAGCTGTTTTTT,CSVDRQNTGELFF
NA,TRBV27,TRBJ2-1,NA,TGTGCCAGCAGTTTAGACAGACCGACCTACAATGAGCAGTTCTTC,CASSLDRPTYNEQFF
TRBD2,TRBV28,TRBJ2-2,few,TGTGCCAGCAGTTCGACCGGGACTAATAGACGGTTTTTT,CASSSTGTNRRFF
NA,TRBV20-1,TRBJ2-7,many,TGCAGTGCAGCGTCGTCGCTTATGGACGAGCAGTACTTC,CSAASSLMDEQYF
NA,TRBV7-2,TRBJ2-7,many,TGTGCCAGCAAAATAGGGGCAGCGACTTCCTACGAGCAGTACTTC,CASKIGAATSYEQYF
NA,TRBV9,TRBJ2-3,NA,TGTGCCAGCAGCGTAGATGGAGGGATTAGGACAGATACGCAGTATTTT,CASSVDGGIRTDTQYF
NA,TRBV19,TRBJ2-7,NA,TGTGCCAGTAGTATTTCTAGCGAGTACTCCTACGAGCAGTACTTC,CASSISSEYSYEQYF
NA,TRBV2,TRBJ2-1,NA,TGTGCCAGCAGTGAGGGGGGACTCGCCAATGAGCAGTTCTTC,CASSEGGLANEQFF
NA,TRBV20-1,TRBJ2-5,many,TGCAGTGCCAGACAGGGAGGGGAGACCCAGTACTTC,CSARQGGETQYF
TRBD1,TRBV4-3,TRBJ2-7,many,TGCGCCAGCAGCCAAGTCGGGGACAGTGCGAGCTACGAGCAGTACTTC,CASSQVGDSASYEQYF
TRBD2,TRBV7-2,TRBJ2-3,few,TGTGCCAGCAGCTTAAGGCTAGCGGGATCCACAGATACGCAGTATTTT,CASSLRLAGSTDTQYF
NA,TRBV27,TRBJ1-5,many,TGTGCCAGCAGTTTAGGACCGAGGGCGAGCAATCAGCCCCAGCATTTT,CASSLGPRASNQPQHF
TRBD2,TRBV7-2,TRBJ2-3,many,TGTGCCAGCAGCTTAGGTCCGGGAGGGATAGCAGATACGCAGTATTTT,CASSLGPGGIADTQYF
NA,TRBV19,TRBJ1-1,few,TGTGCCAGTAGTATCCCCACTGAAGCTTTCTTT,CASSIPTEAFF
NA,TRBV27,TRBJ2-7,NA,TGTGCCAGCAGTACCAACCTAGCGAACGAGCAGTACTTC,CASSTNLANEQYF
TRBD1,TRBV20-1,TRBJ2-1,NA,TGCAGTGCCCAAGCCGGGACAGGGGGCGGAGGTGAGCAGTTCTTC,CSAQAGTGGGGEQFF
NA,TRBV2,TRBJ2-5,NA,TGTGCCAGCAGTGGGGAGAGGGGTAGCCAAGAGACCCAGTACTTC,CASSGERGSQETQYF
TRBD1,TRBV2,TRBJ2-4,many,TGTGCCAGCAATTCCGGGACAGGGGTGGACATTCAGTACTTC,CASNSGTGVDIQYF